This TCR beta chain was sequenced during a study of cytomegalovirus exposure and HLA in healthy donors. Comments on this clone: As yet, its antigen is unknown.

Amplification used 60 Vbeta primers and 13 Jbeta primers. The data were produced by immunoSEQ multiplex PCR, yet TCRdb's version contains in-frame clones alone and is incomplete. Of a few hundred thousand clones listed, 80% to 95% are singletons. Findings of the study overall: The study flagged some 170 TCR beta chains as cytomegalovirus-associated. Generally TCR sequences proved uncommon, though certain public TCRs appeared in numerous donors. An analysis that came later showed most CMV-associated TCR beta chains appearing HLA-restricted.

V lost 5 bases, J lost 3 bases, and 9 bases stayed unmatched. There are 16 residues in the CDR3. Germline CDR1 and CDR2: KGHSH and LQKENI. Sequences were obtained from PBMCs. The rearrangement joins TRBV18 to TRBJ2-7, with 11 positions matching TRBD1. The clonotype originates from a girl aged 2-10 years in good health and CMV-seronegative. The DNA for the CDR3 is TGTGCCAGCTCAACTGGGATAGGGACAGGGGGCTACGAGCAGTACTTC. This codes for CASSTGIGTGGYEQYF.